These T cell receptor beta chains were read from a single sample in a study of beta chain features in type 1 diabetes. Measured with immunoSEQ multiplex PCR; TCRdb has only the in-frame clones, and not every one. The top ten clones hold 0.095% to 0.15% of a sample with 600,000 or so clones, roughly an eighth of them seen once. Sequenced input: naive CD4+ T cells from blood. The receptors derive from a man aged 25 to 45 with type 1 diabetes. The CDR3 runs from the conserved cysteine through the conserved F or W. A D gene is named only where the DNA matches it firmly. Where a row states a size, it is once, few, many or the class of an expanded clone; other rows omit it.

J gene: TRBJ1-5; D gene: TRBD1; V gene: TRBV6-6; CDR3 length: 14; clone size: few; CDR3 DNA: TGTGCCAGCAGCTACACCGGGACAGATCAGCCCCAGCATTTT; CDR3 protein: CASSYTGTDQPQHF
J gene: TRBJ1-6; D gene: TRBD1; V gene: TRBV14; CDR3 length: 13; clone size: .; CDR3 DNA: TGTGCCAGCAGCTGGGACAGAAGATCACCCCTCCACTTT; CDR3 protein: CASSWDRRSPLHF
J gene: TRBJ2-1; D gene: .; V gene: TRBV4-3; CDR3 length: 15; clone size: .; CDR3 DNA: TGCGCCAGCAGCCGGGACGGGATATCCTACAATGAGCAGTTCTTC; CDR3 protein: CASSRDGISYNEQFF
J gene: TRBJ1-5; D gene: .; V gene: TRBV2; CDR3 length: 14; clone size: .; CDR3 DNA: TGTGCCAGCAGTGTTATGGGTTCCGATCAGCCCCAGCATTTT; CDR3 protein: CASSVMGSDQPQHF
J gene: TRBJ2-3; D gene: TRBD2; V gene: TRBV9; CDR3 length: 16; clone size: few; CDR3 DNA: TGTGCCAGCAGCCCCCATGGGGGGGACGCCACAGATACGCAGTATTTT; CDR3 protein: CASSPHGGDATDTQYF
J gene: TRBJ2-7; D gene: .; V gene: TRBV9; CDR3 length: 14; clone size: .; CDR3 DNA: TGTGCCAGCAGCGTAGGAACAGTCTCCTACGAGCAGTACTTC; CDR3 protein: CASSVGTVSYEQYF
J gene: TRBJ2-7; D gene: .; V gene: TRBV28; CDR3 length: 14; clone size: .; CDR3 DNA: TGTGCCAGCAATAATGGGGTATTGACCTACGAGCAGTACTTC; CDR3 protein: CASNNGVLTYEQYF
J gene: TRBJ2-1; D gene: .; V gene: TRBV30; CDR3 length: 13; clone size: .; CDR3 DNA: TGTGCCTGGAGTGGAACAAGCACAGAGAGGCAGTTCTTC; CDR3 protein: CAWSGTSTERQFF
J gene: TRBJ1-4; D gene: .; V gene: TRBV7-9; CDR3 length: 13; clone size: .; CDR3 DNA: TGTGCCAGCAGCTTAGGTCATAATGAAAAACTGTTTTTT; CDR3 protein: CASSLGHNEKLFF
J gene: TRBJ2-5; D gene: .; V gene: TRBV10-3; CDR3 length: 12; clone size: .; CDR3 DNA: TGTGCCGTCAGGGAGTACCAAGAGACCCAGTACTTC; CDR3 protein: CAVREYQETQYF
J gene: TRBJ2-2; D gene: .; V gene: TRBV2; CDR3 length: 14; clone size: few; CDR3 DNA: TGTGCCAGTGGGGGGACAGTCAACACCGGGGAGCTGTTTTTT; CDR3 protein: CASGGTVNTGELFF
J gene: TRBJ2-5; D gene: .; V gene: TRBV7-2; CDR3 length: 14; clone size: .; CDR3 DNA: TGTGCCAGCAGCTACCAGGGGTCGGGGGAGACCCAGTACTTC; CDR3 protein: CASSYQGSGETQYF